This T cell receptor beta chain was observed in a study of cytomegalovirus exposure and HLA in healthy donors. Whole-study results and caveats: In an earlier analysis, productive rearrangement rates for most beta V segments clustered near 87% or 30%.

Amplification used 60 Vbeta primers and 13 Jbeta primers. The method was immunoSEQ multiplex PCR; TCRdb's version includes in-frame clones alone and lacks a portion of them. The sample carries approximately 120,000 clones, 60% to 75% recorded once. CDR1 is WSHSY and CDR2 is SAAADI in the germline V gene. This CDR3 is built from 14 residues. V lost 5 bases to trimming and J lost 2 bases; unmatched junction nucleotides: 4. This clone appeared once. The antigen remains unidentified. This receptor was obtained from a woman in her forties or fifties in good health and CMV-seropositive. This chain connects TRBV10-2 to TRBJ2-3, with 7 bases fitting TRBD2. Material: PBMCs. CDR3 in amino acids: CASSLGTNTDTQYF. In DNA, the CDR3 is TGCGCCAGCAGTCTGGGGACTAACACAGATACGCAGTATTTT.